In its sample, the clone carrying this T cell receptor (beta chain) was seen a few times. Its antigen remains unidentified. V lost 5 bases to trimming and J lost 4 bases, with 11 bases between them. Germline CDR1 and CDR2: MDHEN and SYDVKM. The CDR3 is 13 amino acids. These data are taken from a study of shared clonotypes between healthy human individuals. Study-level information: Participating donors consisted of two women and a few men aged 18 to 49. General study findings and limits: It was anticipated that sequencing depth would influence how many clonotypes donors shared. Naive subsets typically showed greater estimated richness than memory subsets.

Per the original data handling: ImmunoSEQ gave junction-only sequences without quality scores, so filtering differed. Profiling relied on immunoSEQ multiplex PCR, and the TCRdb table lists in-frame clones only, not all of them. The DNA was the basis for D and trimming; V, J and clone size are from that table. This repertoire shows about 2.4 million clones, more than 90% found once; its top ten account for over 0.12%. This TCR was sampled from a man aged 18 to 29 in good health. The V call is TRBV28, the J call TRBJ1-2; no clear D. The sequenced sample consisted of naive CD4+ T cells sorted from blood. Subset specified: CD45RA+ positively selected. CDR3 bases: TGTGCCAGCAGTACCCCCAGGACCTATGGCTACACCTTC. This encodes CASSTPRTYGYTF.